This is a list of T cell receptor beta chains from one sample in a study of CD8 T cells in ankylosing spondylitis. TCRdb reprocessed the 5' RACE reads with MiXCR, giving one entry per CDR3 protein. The sample consists of about 390,000 distinct CDR3 sequences, approximately 20% of them appearing once. Sequencing used blood, either unsorted or a sorted T cell fraction (not recorded which). The receptors were sampled from a male donor with ankylosing spondylitis. Both conserved end residues are trimmed from each CDR3.

v_call cdr3_aa
TRBV5-6 ASSIIAGANEQF
TRBV12-3/TRBV12-4 ASSFERGSGNTIY
TRBV20-1 SAAGTSGRVWNEQF
TRBV24-1 ATSDLPSTSGSWQF
TRBV2 ASRLALITDTQY
TRBV5-1 ASSPVGRTYEQY
TRBV12-3/TRBV12-4 ASSLVPNTGELF
TRBV7-3 ASSPRGGSYNEQF
TRBV5-1 ASSLGPDEKLF
TRBV10-3 AISPGDRQNNEQF
TRBV21-1 ASSKADCQRTYEQY
TRBV7-2 ASSLGGGLDQPQH
TRBV5-1 ASSLLTGSSSYEQY
TRBV28 ASSFGDRGGKETQY
TRBV6-5 ASSYGQNTDTQY
TRBV28 ASSFVGTKDTQY
TRBV6-2/TRBV6-3 ASSPGGTQY
TRBV19 ASSGQGRQPQH
TRBV29-1 GGTATYNEQF
TRBV30 AWDTGRRAVTEAF
TRBV27 ASSRKGRTGGPTDTQY
TRBV7-9 ASSTRLAGVSYEQY
TRBV12-3/TRBV12-4 ASGTSVVWDEQF
TRBV4-3 ASSQDGGEGLETQY
TRBV6-5 ASSYSLGGAETQY
TRBV7-3 ASSLTLDSTQY
TRBV4-3 ASSQGIRGREENSNQPQH
TRBV3-1 ASSQLAGGSYEQY